Below, 12 T cell receptor beta chains from the same sample are listed, as sequenced in a study of T cells of healthy individuals. From the 5' RACE reads, TCRdb called clonotypes with MiXCR, one entry per CDR3 protein. This sample yields tens of thousands of distinct CDR3 sequences, of which more than 4.5% are seen a single time; 9.2% belongs to the top ten. The source of these receptors is a human donor in good health.

In this sample, this clonotype turned up many times. The V gene is TRBV2, the J gene TRBJ1-2; tentatively, D is TRBD1 (6 bases). The CDR3 is 15 amino acids. Per germline, CDR1 SNHLY and CDR2 FYNNEI. Trimming left V 7 bases short and J 0 bases short, with 15 bases between. Here the CDR3 reads CASKLGQGTNYGYTF. The CDR3 DNA sequence: TGTGCCAGCAAACTTGGGCAGGGGACTAACTATGGCTACACCTTC.

This clonotype was counted many times. CDR3 amino acids: CASSLWSQAGGPLDTQYF. The CDR3 DNA follows: TGTGCCAGCAGCTTGTGGTCTCAAGCGGGGGGGCCTTTAGATACGCAGTATTTT. J is TRBJ2-3 and V is TRBV12-3 or TRBV12-4; TRBD2 agrees at 10 bases. The V and J ends lost 6 bases and 5 bases, in that order; junction bases with no gene match: 17. The CDR3 sequence is 18 residues long.

This clonotype was found a few times. The rearrangement joins TRBV4-1 to TRBJ2-3; tentative D call: TRBD1 (5 bases). The CDR3 sequence is 14 residues long. V lost 8 bases, J lost 3 bases, and 15 bases lay in between. The germline CDR1 and CDR2 sequences are MGHRA and YSYEKL. This CDR3 is CASCLTERTDTQYF. The CDR3 nucleotides read TGCGCCAGCTGCTTGACAGAGAGGACAGATACGCAGTATTTT.

This sequence joins TRBV4-1 and TRBJ1-1; D not certain. CDR1 and CDR2 from the germline V gene are MGHRA and YSYEKL. V gave up 3 bases and J gave up 5 bases, with 19 bases separating them. This CDR3 comprises 16 residues. The CDR3 loop is CASSHPPSQIGTEAFF. DNA for the CDR3: TGCGCCAGCAGCCACCCCCCCAGCCAGATTGGTACTGAAGCTTTCTTT.

This clonotype was recorded many times. V usage is TRBV5-5 and J usage is TRBJ2-3; no firm D call. The V and J ends lost 4 bases and 1 base respectively, with 7 bases between them. Germline values: CDR1 SGHKS, CDR2 YYEKEE (reference sequence). This CDR3 region has 13 residues. CDR3 DNA sequence: TGTGCCAGCAGCAAGGACGGCACAGATACGCAGTATTTT. Amino acids: CASSKDGTDTQYF. The full variable domain, its missing parts supplied by reference TRBV5-5 and TRBJ2-3, is DAGVTQSPTHLIKTRGQQVTLRCSPISGHKSVSWYQQVLGQGPQFIFQYYEKEERGRGNFPDRFSARQFPNYSSELNVNALLLGDSALYLCASSKDGTDTQYFGPGTRLTVL.

This clonotype has at least ten counts. The chain uses TRBV20-1 and TRBJ2-5; a possible D gene is TRBD1 (5 bases). The CDR3 is 14 amino acids. Germline V gene sequence: CDR1 DFQATT, CDR2 SNEGSKA (reference sequence). Trimming removed 4 bases at V and 2 bases at J, with 14 bases between. CDR3 loop: CSAISPQGQETQYF. CDR3 sequence (DNA): TGCAGTGCTATCTCCCCGCAGGGACAAGAGACCCAGTACTTC.

The chain couples TRBV20-1 to TRBJ1-1; D is unclear. V lost 1 base, J lost 1 base, and 7 bases lay in between. Germline V gene lookup returns CDR1 DFQATT and CDR2 SNEGSKA (reference sequence). CDR3 length equals 13 residues. The CDR3 region is CSARVPGNTEAFF. In nucleotides, the CDR3 is TGCAGTGCTAGAGTACCGGGGAACACTGAAGCTTTCTTT.

This clonotype was found many times. V gene TRBV29-1 combines with J gene TRBJ2-3; 8 positions agree with TRBD1. This CDR3 is 13 amino acids long. V was clipped by 5 bases and J by 4 bases; unmatched bases: 5. Looked up from germline, CDR1 is SQVTM and CDR2 is ANQGSEA. The CDR3 coding sequence is TGCAGCGTTACCACAGGGGGTCCAGATACGCAGTATTTT. Its protein is CSVTTGGPDTQYF.

The rearrangement joins TRBV11-2 to TRBJ1-2; no reliable D call. This CDR3 has 17 residues. Germline V CDR1 and CDR2: SGHAT, FQNNGV. Trimming stripped 4 bases from V and 5 bases from J, with 23 bases between. The CDR3 DNA is TGTGCCAGCAGCTCTCTACGGGAGGGAACTAGACTTTATGGCTACACCTTC. Amino acid sequence: CASSSLREGTRLYGYTF.

The V gene is TRBV20-1, the J gene TRBJ2-7; D could derive from TRBD1 or TRBD2 (5 bases each). Germline loops: CDR1 DFQATT, CDR2 SNEGSKA (reference sequence). Trimming removed 4 bases at V and 0 bases at J, with 10 bases between. CDR3 length equals 13 residues. Here the CDR3 reads CSANWDLSYEQYF. DNA of the CDR3: TGCAGTGCTAATTGGGACCTCTCCTACGAGCAGTACTTC.

This clonotype was seen ten or more times. The chain has TRBV20-1 and TRBJ2-7, with a tentative D call TRBD1 (5 bases). The CDR3 has 14 residues. V was clipped by 6 bases and J by 3 bases, with 18 bases between them. Germline V gives CDR1 DFQATT, CDR2 SNEGSKA (reference sequence). The CDR3 sequence: CSARQTPSNYEQYF. As DNA, the CDR3 is TGCAGTGCCCGACAGACCCCCTCCAACTACGAGCAGTACTTC.

Of note for this clonotype: This may be a read error, as it is one base from a much larger clone. The chain recombines TRBV10-3 with TRBJ2-3, with D maybe TRBD2 (6 bases). This CDR3 has 18 residues. V was cut by 4 bases and J by 0 bases, with 20 bases left in between. The germline V gene encodes CDR1 ENHRY and CDR2 SYGVKD. Here the CDR3 reads CAISATLQASGSTDTQYF. Written as DNA, the CDR3 is TGTGCCATCAGTGCAACGTTACAGGCCAGCGGGAGCACAGATACGCAGTATTTT.